The rows below give T cell receptor beta chains drawn from one sample of a study of blood T cells in healthy people across ages. In TCRdb, the 5' RACE reads were re-called with MiXCR into one record per CDR3 protein. The sample carries approximately 2,000,000 distinct CDR3 sequences, 30% to 40% recorded once. Sequencing used blood. The receptors were sampled from a human donor in good health. The CDR3 runs from the conserved cysteine through the conserved F or W. The D gene is left open where the match is weak. The size entry is marked missing in some rows and otherwise reads once, few, many or a size class.

TRBV12-3/TRBV12-4	TRBJ1-2	NA	NA	CASSFRAPDYGYTF	TGTGCCAGCAGTTTCCGGGCCCCGGACTATGGCTACACCTTC
TRBV6-1	TRBJ1-4	TRBD1	NA	CASSETDRDEKLFF	TGTGCCAGCAGTGAAACCGACAGGGATGAAAAACTGTTTTTT
TRBV5-5	TRBJ2-3	NA	once	CASSLYASLTDTQYF	TGTGCCAGCAGCTTGTACGCCTCACTTACAGATACGCAGTATTTT
TRBV20-1	TRBJ2-5	NA	few	CSARLSGQETQYF	TGCAGTGCTAGGTTGTCAGGACAAGAGACCCAGTACTTC
TRBV4-3	TRBJ1-6	NA	NA	CASSQDRGGNSPLHF	TGCGCCAGCAGCCAAGATCGTGGGGGTAATTCACCCCTCCACTTT
TRBV7-8	TRBJ1-6	TRBD1	NA	CASSFGTGNNSPLHF	TGTGCCAGCAGCTTCGGGACAGGGAACAATTCACCCCTCCACTTT
TRBV6-5	TRBJ1-1	NA	few	CASSSRQAGEAFF	TGTGCCAGCAGTTCAAGGCAGGCGGGTGAAGCTTTCTTT
TRBV12-3/TRBV12-4	TRBJ1-5	TRBD1	few	CASSSQGAHQPQHF	TGTGCCAGCAGTTCCCAGGGGGCTCATCAGCCCCAGCATTTT
TRBV25-1	TRBJ2-5	NA	NA	CASSEYFLTEETQYF	TGTGCCAGCAGTGAATATTTTTTGACAGAAGAGACCCAGTACTTC
TRBV13	TRBJ2-1	NA	NA	CASSLGLGSEQFF	TGTGCCAGCAGCTTAGGATTGGGTTCTGAGCAGTTCTTC
TRBV18	TRBJ1-1	NA	NA	CASSQNLVMRGMNTEAFF	TGTGCCAGCTCACAAAATCTTGTAATGAGAGGCATGAACACTGAAGCTTTCTTT
TRBV11-3	TRBJ1-2	NA	few	CASSHGGNYTF	TGTGCCAGCAGCCACGGGGGTAACTACACCTTC
TRBV7-7	TRBJ2-3	TRBD1	NA	CASTQGQGAKIADTQYF	TGTGCCAGCACCCAGGGGCAGGGGGCGAAAATAGCAGATACGCAGTATTTT
TRBV7-3	TRBJ2-1	TRBD2	NA	CASSFRGGADSHEQFF	TGTGCCAGCAGCTTCCGCGGGGGGGCCGATTCCCATGAGCAGTTCTTC
TRBV28	TRBJ2-3	NA	once	CASSLPATSTDTQYF	TGTGCCAGCAGTTTACCAGCTACTAGCACAGATACGCAGTATTTT
TRBV7-2	TRBJ2-7	NA	many	CASSLVLGGSYEQYF	TGTGCCAGCAGCTTAGTTTTGGGGGGCTCCTACGAGCAGTACTTC
TRBV5-6	TRBJ2-5	NA	few	CASSLALAPHQETQYF	TGTGCCAGCAGCTTGGCGCTAGCACCGCACCAAGAGACCCAGTACTTC